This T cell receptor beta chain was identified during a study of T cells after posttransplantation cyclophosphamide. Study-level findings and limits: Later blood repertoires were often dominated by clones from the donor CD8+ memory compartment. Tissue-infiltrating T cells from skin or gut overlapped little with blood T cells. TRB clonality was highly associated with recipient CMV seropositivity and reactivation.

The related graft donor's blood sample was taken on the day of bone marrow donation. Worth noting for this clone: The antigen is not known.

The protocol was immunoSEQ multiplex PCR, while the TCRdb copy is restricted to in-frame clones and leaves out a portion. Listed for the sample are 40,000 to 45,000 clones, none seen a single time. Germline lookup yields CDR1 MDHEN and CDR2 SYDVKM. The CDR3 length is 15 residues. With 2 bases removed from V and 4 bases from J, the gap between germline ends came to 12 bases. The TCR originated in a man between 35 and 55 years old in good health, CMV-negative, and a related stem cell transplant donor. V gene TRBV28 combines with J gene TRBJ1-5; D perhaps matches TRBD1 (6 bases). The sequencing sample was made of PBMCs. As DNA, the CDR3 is TGTGCCAGCAGTTTAAGCGGACAGCGTAATCAGCCCCAGCATTTT. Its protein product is CASSLSGQRNQPQHF.